The clone carrying this T cell receptor beta chain turned up a few times. Its specificity is unknown. cDNA synthesis used the whole RNA isolate, giving expressed TCRB sequences. The data were produced by immunoSEQ multiplex PCR, yet TCRdb's version contains in-frame clones alone and is incomplete. The sample records hundreds of thousands of clones, roughly 14% being singletons. CDR3 length: 14 residues. V lost 4 bases to trimming and J lost 4 bases, with 11 bases between them. Germline CDR1 and CDR2: MNHEY and SVGAGI. The sample originates from a study of beta chain features in type 1 diabetes. Looking at the study overall: Age and gender were similar between patients and healthy donors, as were cell yields. General study results and limits: Type 1 diabetes patients showed a moderate but significant shortening of TCRB CDR3s in all four CD4+ subsets. PCR might preferentially amplify shorter templates, equally in patients and controls.

Sequenced: naive CD4+ T cells from blood. The chain carries TRBV6-5 and TRBJ1-3; D unclear. The clonotype comes from a woman aged 40 to 50 in good health. CDR3 sequence: CASSSSPVGNTIYF. Written as DNA, the CDR3 is TGTGCCAGCAGTTCTTCCCCGGTCGGAAACACCATATATTTT.